This is a list of T cell receptor beta chains from one sample in a study of CD8 T cells in ankylosing spondylitis. TCRdb passed the 5' RACE reads through MiXCR, listing each CDR3 protein once. The sample has around 150,000 distinct CDR3 sequences; roughly a third are singletons. Specimen: synovial fluid, either unsorted or a sorted T cell fraction (not recorded which). The receptors originated from a male donor with ankylosing spondylitis. The CDR3 runs from the conserved cysteine through the conserved F or W. The D gene is left open where the match is weak. Part of the rows lack a size; the others show once, few, many or a class for expanded clones.

size: .
length: 14
D: .
J: TRBJ1-1
V: TRBV9
DNA: TGTGCCAGCAGCGCGGCTAGGTCGGGAACTGAAGCTTTCTTT
CDR3: CASSAARSGTEAFF

size: .
length: 15
D: TRBD2
J: TRBJ2-7
V: TRBV3-1
DNA: TGTGCCAGCAGCCGGACTAGCGGGGGAAGATACGAGCAGTACTTC
CDR3: CASSRTSGGRYEQYF

size: few
length: 14
D: TRBD1
J: TRBJ1-6
V: TRBV4-1
DNA: TGCGCCAGCAGCCCTACAGGGGGGGGTTCACCCCTCCACTTT
CDR3: CASSPTGGGSPLHF

size: few
length: 14
D: TRBD2
J: TRBJ2-3
V: TRBV5-4
DNA: TGTGCCAGCATGCTAGCGGGGCGATCAGATACGCAGTATTTT
CDR3: CASMLAGRSDTQYF

size: .
length: 17
D: TRBD2
J: TRBJ2-7
V: TRBV6-5
DNA: TGTGCCAGCAGTTACTCGGGGGGACTAGCGGGAGCCTACGAGCAGTACTTC
CDR3: CASSYSGGLAGAYEQYF

size: .
length: 14
D: TRBD2
J: TRBJ2-7
V: TRBV4-3
DNA: TGCGCCAGCAAGGCTCAGCGGGAGGTCTACGAGCAGTACTTC
CDR3: CASKAQREVYEQYF

size: .
length: 14
D: .
J: TRBJ1-1
V: TRBV6-5
DNA: TGTGCCAGCAGTATATTCGACCGCGGCCCTGAAGCTTTCTTT
CDR3: CASSIFDRGPEAFF

size: .
length: 14
D: .
J: TRBJ2-2
V: TRBV9
DNA: TGTGCCAGCAGCGTTAACGTGAACACCGGGGAGCTGTTTTTT
CDR3: CASSVNVNTGELFF

size: .
length: 19
D: TRBD1
J: TRBJ2-2
V: TRBV4-1
DNA: TGCGCCAGCAGCCGGAAGGGGACAGGGGACATCTTCGACACCGGGGAGCTGTTTTTT
CDR3: CASSRKGTGDIFDTGELFF

size: .
length: 17
D: .
J: TRBJ1-2
V: TRBV18
DNA: TGTGCCAGCTCACCACCGCACCAGACAGCCCTTCTCTATGGCTACACCTTC
CDR3: CASSPPHQTALLYGYTF

size: .
length: 16
D: .
J: TRBJ1-5
V: TRBV4-2
DNA: TGTGCCAGCAGCCAAGATAGTCGAGGGATCAATCAGCCCCAGCATTTT
CDR3: CASSQDSRGINQPQHF

size: .
length: 13
D: .
J: TRBJ1-1
V: TRBV20-1
DNA: TGCAGTGCTAGGCCCCTCGGGAACACTGAAGCTTTCTTT
CDR3: CSARPLGNTEAFF

size: few
length: 15
D: TRBD1
J: TRBJ2-7
V: TRBV7-9
DNA: TGTGCCAGCAGCCACGGACAGGGGAAGGCTTACGAGCAGTACTTC
CDR3: CASSHGQGKAYEQYF

size: few
length: 15
D: TRBD2
J: TRBJ2-7
V: TRBV6-2/TRBV6-3
DNA: TGTGCCAGCAGTCCCTGGGCTAGCGGGACCTACGAGCAGTACTTC
CDR3: CASSPWASGTYEQYF

size: .
length: 16
D: TRBD2
J: TRBJ2-1
V: TRBV5-6
DNA: TGTGCCAGCAGCCCCATTACTAGCGGGGGGGGGAATGAGCAGTTCTTC
CDR3: CASSPITSGGGNEQFF

size: .
length: 15
D: .
J: TRBJ2-3
V: TRBV5-6
DNA: TGTGCCAGCAGCTTCATAGCGAAGTGGTCAGATACGCAGTATTTT
CDR3: CASSFIAKWSDTQYF

size: .
length: 18
D: TRBD1
J: TRBJ2-4
V: TRBV6-5
DNA: TGTGCCAGCAGTTACCTAGGAGGGGAGACAGGGGGCAAAAACATTCAGTACTTC
CDR3: CASSYLGGETGGKNIQYF

size: .
length: 14
D: .
J: TRBJ2-5
V: TRBV5-1
DNA: TGCGCCAGCAGTTCCCGGGGCCAGGAAGAGACCCAGTACTTC
CDR3: CASSSRGQEETQYF

size: .
length: 15
D: .
J: TRBJ2-6
V: TRBV6-1
DNA: TGTGCCAGCAGCCTTGACGGGGCCGGGGCCAACGTCCTGACTTTC
CDR3: CASSLDGAGANVLTF